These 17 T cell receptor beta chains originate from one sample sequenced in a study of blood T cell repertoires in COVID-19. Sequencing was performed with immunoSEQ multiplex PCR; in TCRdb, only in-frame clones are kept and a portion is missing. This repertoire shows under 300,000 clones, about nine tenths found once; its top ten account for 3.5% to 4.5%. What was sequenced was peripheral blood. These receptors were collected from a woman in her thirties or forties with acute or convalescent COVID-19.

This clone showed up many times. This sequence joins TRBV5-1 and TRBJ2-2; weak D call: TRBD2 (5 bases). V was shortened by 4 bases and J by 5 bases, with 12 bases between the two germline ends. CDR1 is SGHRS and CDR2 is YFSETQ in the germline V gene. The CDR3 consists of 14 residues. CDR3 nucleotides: TGCGCCAGCAGCCCGGGCGGGCCGACCGGGGAGCTGTTTTTT. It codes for CASSPGGPTGELFF.

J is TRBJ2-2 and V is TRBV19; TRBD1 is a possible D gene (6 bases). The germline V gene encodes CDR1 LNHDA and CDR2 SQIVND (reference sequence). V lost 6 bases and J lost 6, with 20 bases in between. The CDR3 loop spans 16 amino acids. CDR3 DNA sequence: TGTGCCAGTAGGACCCGGAGAAACAGGGATCCCGGGGAGCTGTTTTTT. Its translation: CASRTRRNRDPGELFF. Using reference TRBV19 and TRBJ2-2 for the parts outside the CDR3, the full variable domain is DGGITQSPKYLFRKEGQNVTLSCEQNLNHDAMYWYRQDPGQGLRLIYYSQIVNDFQKGDIAEGYSVSREKKESFPLTVTSAQKNPTAFYLCASRTRRNRDPGELFFGEGSRLTVL.

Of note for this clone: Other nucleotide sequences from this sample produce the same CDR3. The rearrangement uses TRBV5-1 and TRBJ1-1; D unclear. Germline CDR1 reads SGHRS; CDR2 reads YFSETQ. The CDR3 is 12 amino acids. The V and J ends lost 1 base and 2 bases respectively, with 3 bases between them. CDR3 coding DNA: TGCGCCAGCAGCTTGTCTAACACTGAAGCTTTCTTT. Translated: CASSLSNTEAFF.

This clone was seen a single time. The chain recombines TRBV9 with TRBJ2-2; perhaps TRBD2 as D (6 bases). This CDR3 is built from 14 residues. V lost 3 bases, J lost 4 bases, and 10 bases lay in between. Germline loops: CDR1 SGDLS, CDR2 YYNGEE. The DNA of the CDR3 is TGTGCCAGCAGCGGTCAGGAGGGCACCGGGGAGCTGTTTTTT. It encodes CASSGQEGTGELFF.

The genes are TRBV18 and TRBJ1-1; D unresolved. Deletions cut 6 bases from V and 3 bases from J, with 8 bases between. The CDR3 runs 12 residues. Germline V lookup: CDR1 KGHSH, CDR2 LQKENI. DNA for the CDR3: TGTGCCAGCTCTGGGAGGTACACTGAAGCTTTCTTT. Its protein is CASSGRYTEAFF. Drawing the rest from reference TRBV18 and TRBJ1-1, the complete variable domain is NAGVMQNPRHLVRRRGQEARLRCSPMKGHSHVYWYRQLPEEGLKFMVYLQKENIIDESGMPKERFSAEFPKEGPSILRIQQVVRGDSAAYFCASSGRYTEAFFGQGTRLTVV.

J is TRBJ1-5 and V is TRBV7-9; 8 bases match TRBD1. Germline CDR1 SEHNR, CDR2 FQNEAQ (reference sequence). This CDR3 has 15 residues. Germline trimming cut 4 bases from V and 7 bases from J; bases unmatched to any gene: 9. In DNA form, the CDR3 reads TGTGCCAGCAGCTCAGGGGCCAGGGGGCGACAGCCCCAGCATTTT. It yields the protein CASSSGARGRQPQHF.

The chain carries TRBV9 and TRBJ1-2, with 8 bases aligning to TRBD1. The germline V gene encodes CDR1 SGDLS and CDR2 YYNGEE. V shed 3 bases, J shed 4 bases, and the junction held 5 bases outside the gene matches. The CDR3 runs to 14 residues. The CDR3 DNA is TGTGCCAGCAGCGCACTAGGACAGGGCTATGGCTACACCTTC. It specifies CASSALGQGYGYTF.

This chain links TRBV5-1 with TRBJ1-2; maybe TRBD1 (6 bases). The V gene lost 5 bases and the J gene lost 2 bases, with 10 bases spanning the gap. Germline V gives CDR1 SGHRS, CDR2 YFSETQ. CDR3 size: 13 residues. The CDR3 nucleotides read TGCGCCAGCAGTGAGAGGGGGAACTATGGCTACACCTTC. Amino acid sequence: CASSERGNYGYTF.

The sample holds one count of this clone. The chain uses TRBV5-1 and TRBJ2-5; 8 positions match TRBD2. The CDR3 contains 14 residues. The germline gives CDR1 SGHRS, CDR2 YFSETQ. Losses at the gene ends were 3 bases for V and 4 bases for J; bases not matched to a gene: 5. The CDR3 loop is CASSSLRGGETQYF. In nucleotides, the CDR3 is TGCGCCAGCAGCTCACTTCGGGGGGGAGAGACCCAGTACTTC.

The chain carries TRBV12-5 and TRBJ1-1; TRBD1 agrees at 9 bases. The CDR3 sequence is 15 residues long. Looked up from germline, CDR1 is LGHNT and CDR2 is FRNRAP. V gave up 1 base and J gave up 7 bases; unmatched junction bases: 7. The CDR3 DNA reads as TGTGCTAGTGGTTTGGACAGGGGGCCCTTGAGTGAAGCTTTCTTT. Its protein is CASGLDRGPLSEAFF. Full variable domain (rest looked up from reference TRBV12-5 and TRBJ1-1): DARVTQTPRHKVTEMGQEVTMRCQPILGHNTVFWYRQTMMQGLELLAYFRNRAPLDDSGMPKDRFSAEMPDATLATLKIQPSEPRDSAVYFCASGLDRGPLSEAFFGQGTRLTVV.

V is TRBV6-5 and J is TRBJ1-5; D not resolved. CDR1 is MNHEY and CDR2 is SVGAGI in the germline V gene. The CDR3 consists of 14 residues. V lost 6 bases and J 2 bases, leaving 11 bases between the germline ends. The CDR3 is CASSSFRGNQPQHF. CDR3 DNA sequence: TGTGCCAGCAGCTCCTTCCGGGGCAATCAGCCCCAGCATTTT.

This CDR3 is CASSGGALVRTDTQYF. The CDR3 DNA reads as TGTGCCAGCAGCGGAGGGGCTCTAGTGCGCACAGATACGCAGTATTTT. The chain recombines TRBV5-5 with TRBJ2-3, with D tentatively TRBD2 (6 bases). Germline assignment: CDR1 SGHKS and CDR2 YYEKEE (reference sequence). The V and J ends lost 4 bases and 1 base respectively, with 16 bases between them. The CDR3 has 16 amino acids.

The CDR3 loop reads CASRDREYGGYTF. In DNA form, the CDR3 reads TGTGCCAGTAGAGACAGGGAGTATGGCGGCTACACCTTC. This chain links TRBV19 with TRBJ1-2; 7 bases match TRBD1. The ends lost 6 bases at V and 8 bases at J; junction bases unmatched: 9. Germline V gene data show CDR1 as LNHDA and CDR2 as SQIVND (reference sequence). The CDR3 consists of 13 residues.

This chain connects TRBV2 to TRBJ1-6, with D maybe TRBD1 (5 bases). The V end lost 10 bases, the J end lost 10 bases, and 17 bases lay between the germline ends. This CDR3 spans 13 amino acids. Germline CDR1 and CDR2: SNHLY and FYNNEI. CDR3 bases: TGTGCCACCTTCCGGCAGGGTGGATCACCCCTCCACTTT. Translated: CATFRQGGSPLHF. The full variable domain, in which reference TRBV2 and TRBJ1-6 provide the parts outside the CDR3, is EPEVTQTPSHQVTQMGQEVILRCVPISNHLYFYWYRQILGQKVEFLVSFYNNEISEKSEIFDDQFSVERPDGSNFTLKIRSTKLEDSAMYFCATFRQGGSPLHFGNGTRLTVT.

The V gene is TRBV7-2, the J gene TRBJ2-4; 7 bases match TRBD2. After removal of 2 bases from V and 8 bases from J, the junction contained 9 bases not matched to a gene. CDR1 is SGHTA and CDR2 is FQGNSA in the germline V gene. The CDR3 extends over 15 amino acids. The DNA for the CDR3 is TGTGCCAGCAGCTTAAGGGGAGGGAGCGGGGACATTCAGTACTTC. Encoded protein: CASSLRGGSGDIQYF.

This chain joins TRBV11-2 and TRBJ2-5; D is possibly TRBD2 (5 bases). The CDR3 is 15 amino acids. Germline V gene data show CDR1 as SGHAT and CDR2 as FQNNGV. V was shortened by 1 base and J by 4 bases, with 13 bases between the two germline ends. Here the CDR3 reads CASSLARARGETQYF. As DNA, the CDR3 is TGTGCCAGCAGCTTAGCCCGGGCCCGGGGAGAGACCCAGTACTTC.

CDR3 coding DNA: TGTGCCAGCAGCCCCGGCGGGGATCATTCACCCCTCCACTTT. This codes for CASSPGGDHSPLHF. The chain combines TRBV9 with TRBJ1-6; D remains unclear. This CDR3 spans 14 amino acids. Germline V gives CDR1 SGDLS, CDR2 YYNGEE. With 4 bases removed from V and 8 bases from J, the gap between germline ends came to 13 bases.